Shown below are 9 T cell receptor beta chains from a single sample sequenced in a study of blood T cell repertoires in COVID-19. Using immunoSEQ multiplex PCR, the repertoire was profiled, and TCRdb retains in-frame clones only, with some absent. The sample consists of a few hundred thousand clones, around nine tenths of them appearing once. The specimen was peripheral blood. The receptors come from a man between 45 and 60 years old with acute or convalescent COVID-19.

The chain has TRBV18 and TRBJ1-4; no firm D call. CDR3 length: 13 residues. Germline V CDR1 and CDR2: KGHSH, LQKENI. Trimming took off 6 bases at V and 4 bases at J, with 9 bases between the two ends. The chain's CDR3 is CASSRGSNEKLFF. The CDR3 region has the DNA TGTGCCAGCTCCAGAGGGAGTAATGAAAAACTGTTTTTT.

The CDR3: CASSIQWDTSSYNSPLHF. The CDR3 nucleotides read TGTGCCAGTAGTATCCAATGGGACACAAGCTCCTATAATTCACCCCTCCACTTT. The chain is built from TRBV19 and TRBJ1-6, with TRBD1 as a possible D gene (6 bases). The CDR3 extends over 18 amino acids. Germline V gene data show CDR1 as LNHDA and CDR2 as SQIVND (reference sequence). The V gene lost 3 bases and the J gene lost 0 bases, with 15 bases spanning the gap.

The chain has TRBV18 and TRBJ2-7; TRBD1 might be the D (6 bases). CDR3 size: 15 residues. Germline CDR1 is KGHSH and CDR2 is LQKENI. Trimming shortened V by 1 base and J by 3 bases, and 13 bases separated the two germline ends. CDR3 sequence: CASSPRQEPSYEQYF. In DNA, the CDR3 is TGTGCCAGCTCACCACGACAGGAACCAAGCTACGAGCAGTACTTC. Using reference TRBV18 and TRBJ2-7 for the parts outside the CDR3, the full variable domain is NAGVMQNPRHLVRRRGQEARLRCSPMKGHSHVYWYRQLPEEGLKFMVYLQKENIIDESGMPKERFSAEFPKEGPSILRIQQVVRGDSAAYFCASSPRQEPSYEQYFGPGTRLTVT.

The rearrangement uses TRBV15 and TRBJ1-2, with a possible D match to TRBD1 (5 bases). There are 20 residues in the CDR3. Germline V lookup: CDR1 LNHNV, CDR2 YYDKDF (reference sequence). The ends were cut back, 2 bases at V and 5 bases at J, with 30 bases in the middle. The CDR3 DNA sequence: TGTGCCACCAGCAGATCTTTGGGTGTATTCGTGCAAACAGGAGAATATGGCTACACCTTC. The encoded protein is CATSRSLGVFVQTGEYGYTF.

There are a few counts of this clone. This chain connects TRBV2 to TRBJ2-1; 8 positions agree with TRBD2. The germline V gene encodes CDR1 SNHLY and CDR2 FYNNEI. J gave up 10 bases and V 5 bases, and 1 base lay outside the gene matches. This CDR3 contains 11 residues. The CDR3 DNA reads TGTGCCAGCAGTAGGACTAGCGAGCAGTTCTTC. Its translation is CASSRTSEQFF.

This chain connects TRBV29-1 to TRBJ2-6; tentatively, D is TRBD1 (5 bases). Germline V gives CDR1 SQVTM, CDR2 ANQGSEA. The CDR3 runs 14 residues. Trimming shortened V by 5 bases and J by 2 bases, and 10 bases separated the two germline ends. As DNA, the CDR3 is TGCAGCGTTTTGCAGGGCGCTGGGGCCAACGTCCTGACTTTC. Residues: CSVLQGAGANVLTF.

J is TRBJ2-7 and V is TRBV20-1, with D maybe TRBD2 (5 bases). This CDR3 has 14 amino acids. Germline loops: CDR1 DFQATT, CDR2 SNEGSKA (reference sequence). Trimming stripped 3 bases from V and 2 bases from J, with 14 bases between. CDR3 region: CSASQRGFTYEQYF. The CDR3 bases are TGCAGTGCTAGTCAACGGGGATTTACCTACGAGCAGTACTTC.

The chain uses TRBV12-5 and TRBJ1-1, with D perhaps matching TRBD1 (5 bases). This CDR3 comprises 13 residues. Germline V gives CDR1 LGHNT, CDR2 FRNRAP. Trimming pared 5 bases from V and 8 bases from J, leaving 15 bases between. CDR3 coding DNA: TGTGCTAGTGGTGAGCGATGGGGCAACGAAGCTTTCTTT. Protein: CASGERWGNEAFF.

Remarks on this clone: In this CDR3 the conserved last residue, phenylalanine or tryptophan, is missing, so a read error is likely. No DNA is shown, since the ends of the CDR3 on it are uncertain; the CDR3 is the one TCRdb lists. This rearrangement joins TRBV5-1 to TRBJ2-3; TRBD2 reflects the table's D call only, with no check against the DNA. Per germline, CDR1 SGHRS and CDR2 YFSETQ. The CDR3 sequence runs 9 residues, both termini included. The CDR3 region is CASIRDSPG.